These T cell receptor beta chains were read from a single sample in a study of graft-versus-host responses after intestinal transplantation. No cognate antigen is known for these TCRs. Measured with immunoSEQ multiplex PCR; TCRdb has only the in-frame clones, and not every one. The sample includes tens of thousands of clones, 84% of them seen just once. The sequences come from unstimulated CD4+ T cells sorted from spleen or lymph node cells, collected before transplant. The origin of the receptors is a human donor who was the organ donor for an intestinal transplant. The CDR3 runs from the conserved cysteine through the conserved F or W. The order of the fields is V gene, clone size, CDR3 protein. The size of a clone is reported for some rows only, either as once, few or many, or as a class for expanded clones.

TRBV30	.	CAWSISSYNSPLHF
TRBV2	.	CASRPRTGGFFEKLFF
TRBV4-2	.	CASSQRGRGQGINEQFF
TRBV7-2	.	CASSPPGTGIKLFF
TRBV7-2	.	CASSPLGGPQETQYF
TRBV5-5	.	CASGIQPQVDTEAFF
TRBV7-9	few	CASSLGITGWNEQFF
TRBV27	few	CASSFRTSGGGELFF
TRBV18	few	CASSPSQGVEKLFF
TRBV27	.	CASSRRDSYNEQFF
TRBV4-3	.	CASSHSISPGQLASVTDTQYF
TRBV6-5	once	CASGPRPNSPLHF
TRBV7-8	.	CASSSDRLMKKLFF
TRBV5-1	.	CASSLGPVGANVLTF
TRBV2	.	CAGRFREADTQYF
TRBV6-5	.	CASRRDSLDEQFF
TRBV7-9	.	CASSPWTAEKLFF
TRBV19	.	CASSIDRGGFSNQPQHF
TRBV5-8	.	CASSRETGAFSPLHF
TRBV6-1	.	CASSEQEGASQPQHF
TRBV10-3	.	CAISGGGGTDTQYF
TRBV6-5	once	CASSYSTTSGGANLFF
TRBV7-7	once	CASSLLRTDTQYF
TRBV2	few	CASSERSGGAIASYNEQFF
TRBV5-4	.	CASSSARGQGGYTF
TRBV7-2	few	CASSQGLVGDTQYF
TRBV5-1	.	CASSLGAGSGNTEAFF
TRBV7-9	.	CASSLGSGNTGELFF
TRBV10-3	.	CAISSTENTEAFF
TRBV27	.	CASRRQGGTGELFF
TRBV7-2	.	CASSTSGPPYNEQFF
TRBV7-6	.	CASSQRQGNQPQHF
TRBV7-9	.	CASFGLAGGKGTQYF
TRBV27	.	CASSRQPGLAGKEETQYF
TRBV7-6	.	CASSLRSGQINSPLHF
TRBV28	few	CASSAQVTGVGSPLHF
TRBV10-3	.	CAIGEQGANEKLFF
TRBV27	.	CASSPTGLTNSPLHF
TRBV25-1	.	CASSGRLAGPGELFF
TRBV7-2	.	CASSESGGPTDTQYF
TRBV7-2	.	CASSLLADGELFF
TRBV6-5	.	CASGRGRDTEAFF
TRBV19	.	CASAALPTYGYTF